Sequencing of this T cell receptor (beta chain) was carried out in a study of T cells expressing NK-cell markers (dated by TCRdb to the early 2020s). Looking at the study overall: In sorted CD3+CD56+NKG2C+, CD3+CD56+NKG2C- and CD3+CD56-NKG2C+ T-cell subsets from eight or nine donors, TCR beta-chain repertoires were profiled. The eight sequenced donors were randomly selected healthy volunteers, three men and five women. Seven of the eight sequenced donors were HCMV-seropositive and one was HCMV-seronegative. Libraries were sequenced as 2 x 150 bp reads on Illumina HiSeq 2000/2500, MiSeq or NextSeq.

As concerns this clonotype: This receptor's antigen is unknown.

Reads for this sample came from an Illumina HiSeq 2000. 5'RACE template switching, by which a universal primer site and unique molecular identifiers were added, was used to make TCR beta cDNA libraries. cDNA synthesis was primed from the TCR beta constant segment and was followed by two successive PCR amplification steps. The authors processed their data as follows. MIGEC handled demultiplexing of the reads and grouping by UMI, while MiTCR was used to assemble and quantify clonotypes. To exclude erroneous sequences, only TCR cDNA sequences supported by at least two reads were retained. The tcR package was used for downstream repertoire analysis, with clonotypes matched between fractions based on CDR3 nucleotide sequence plus V segment. VDJmatch was used to annotate antigen specificity against VDJdb, with one amino acid substitution allowed in CDR3. TCRdb reprocessed the reads and provides one entry for every CDR3 protein sequence; no DNA is given. It is TCRdb's table, rather than the study itself, that gives the V and J calls and clone size. The table of this sample itemizes 400,000 to 550,000 distinct CDR3 sequences. The ten largest clones take up 7.3% of the sample.

From the cysteine up to the phenylalanine, the CDR3 has a length of 16 residues. The DNA is unrecorded. CDR1 and CDR2 (KGHSH, LQKENI) derive from the germline V gene. Summary of the overall study and its limitations: Whether the expanded NKG2C-expressing T cell clones were specific for HCMV antigens was left unclear. Those dominant clonotypes were again the most abundant among CD3+CD56-NKG2C+ cells in a handful of donors, at about 25-60.1%. In more than five donors, the dominant CD3+CD56+NKG2C+ clonotypes were found to rank among the top 10 CD8+ clonotypes and to make up roughly 1.0-7.0% of CD8+ T cells.

A commercial ELISA kit detecting HCMV-specific IgG in serum was used to determine HCMV serostatus. Ficoll density gradient centrifugation was used to isolate peripheral blood mononuclear cells from blood. Input material: blood T cells: a sorted CD56 or NKG2C T cell subset, CD4+ or CD8+ T cells, or bulk PBMC T cells (not recorded which). Rearrangement joined TRBV18 to TRBJ1-3; absent DNA, TCRdb's TRBD1 call cannot be checked. The source of this sequence is a woman between 18 and 70 years old in good health. CDR3 region: CASSIPQGAAGNTIYF.